Below, 20 T cell receptor beta chains from the same sample are listed, as sequenced in a study of regulatory T cells in long-lasting Graves disease. Libraries of TCR beta came from iRepertoire HTBI primers plus Arm-PCR of CDR3 regions. TCRdb fed the multiplex PCR reads into MiXCR, producing one record per CDR3 protein. The data contain approximately 540,000 distinct CDR3 sequences, about 12% of them seen just once; the ten biggest clones take up roughly 8.9%. Stated time point: newly diagnosed GD, antithyroid drugs for less than 3 months. PBMCs were the source of the RNA used for TCR sequencing. The sample was also linked to a second study, of T cells in Graves' hyperthyroidism and ophthalmopathy.

Material: peripheral blood mononuclear cells (PBMCs), obtained at new diagnosis, from a patient treated with antithyroid drugs. Receptors originate from a woman in her twenties or thirties with Graves disease.

This clonotype occurred a few times. This chain's CDR3 is CASSPGTENSPLHF. As DNA, the CDR3 is TGTGCCAGCAGCCCTGGGACTGAGAATTCACCCCTCCACTTT. The rearrangement joins TRBV25-1 to TRBJ1-6, with D perhaps TRBD1 (5 bases). CDR1 is MGHDK, CDR2 SYGVNS, per germline. The V and J ends lost 6 bases and 7 bases respectively, with 13 bases between them. The CDR3 runs to 14 residues.

The chain carries TRBV7-3 and TRBJ2-2, with 10 positions matching TRBD1. This CDR3 has 16 amino acids. With V trimmed by 5 bases and J by 6 bases, 9 bases remained unmatched. Per germline, CDR1 SGHTA and CDR2 FQGTGA. CDR3 nucleotide sequence: TGTGCCAGCAGCAGGACCGGGACAGGGGAGGCCGGGGAGCTGTTTTTT. This encodes CASSRTGTGEAGELFF. The full variable domain, rest sourced from reference TRBV7-3 and TRBJ2-2, is GAGVSQTPSNKVTEKGKYVELRCDPISGHTALYWYRQSLGQGPEFLIYFQGTGAADDSGLPNDRFFAVRPEGSVSTLKIQRTERGDSAVYLCASSRTGTGEAGELFFGEGSRLTVL.

At least ten counts were recorded for this clonotype. The V and J genes are TRBV28 and TRBJ2-3, with 10 bases fitting TRBD2. Germline V gene sequence: CDR1 MDHEN, CDR2 SYDVKM. With V trimmed by 5 bases and J by 2 bases, 7 bases remained unmatched. This CDR3 is 16 amino acids long. CDR3 sequence: CASSPPSGSSTDTQYF. CDR3 bases: TGTGCCAGCAGTCCCCCTAGCGGGAGTTCCACAGATACGCAGTATTTT.

This clonotype was seen repeatedly, ten times or more. The chain links TRBV7-9 to TRBJ2-5, with 7 bases aligning to TRBD1. CDR1 is SEHNR, CDR2 FQNEAQ, per germline (reference sequence). The ends lost 3 bases at V and 3 bases at J; junction bases unmatched: 7. The CDR3 is made up of 15 amino acids. CDR3 region: CASSFSGQQEETQYF. The DNA of the CDR3 is TGTGCCAGCAGCTTCTCGGGACAGCAGGAAGAGACCCAGTACTTC. The entire variable domain, with the rest obtained from reference TRBV7-9 and TRBJ2-5, is as follows: DTGVSQNPRHKITKRGQNVTFRCDPISEHNRLYWYRQTLGQGPEFLTYFQNEAQLEKSRLLSDRFSAERPKGSFSTLEIQRTEQGDSAMYLCASSFSGQQEETQYFGPGTRLLVL.

In its sample, this clonotype was seen many times. The J gene is TRBJ1-1, the V gene TRBV19; no reliable D call. This CDR3 has 10 amino acids. Trimming pared 6 bases from V and 5 bases from J, leaving 4 bases between. The V gene's germline CDR1 is LNHDA and CDR2 SQIVND (reference sequence). The CDR3 is CASRQTEAFF. The DNA for the CDR3 is TGTGCCAGTAGGCAAACTGAAGCTTTCTTT.

This clonotype was picked up many times. The chain combines TRBV11-2 with TRBJ2-7; 9 nucleotides align to TRBD1. CDR3 size: 16 residues. Trimming cost V 2 bases and J 4 bases; bases outside gene matches: 9. Germline CDR1 reads SGHAT; CDR2 reads FQNNGV. The CDR3 DNA is TGTGCCAGCAGCTTATTAGTCGGACAGGGGATTTACGAGCAGTACTTC. Protein product: CASSLLVGQGIYEQYF.

This clonotype was detected only a few times. The rearrangement uses TRBV10-3 and TRBJ1-6; 8 positions agree with TRBD1. There are 14 residues in the CDR3. Germline V gives CDR1 ENHRY, CDR2 SYGVKD. Trimming took 4 bases from V and 9 from J; bases not matched to a gene: 5. The CDR3 loop reads CAISAGTGISPLHF. The DNA for the CDR3 is TGTGCCATCAGTGCCGGGACAGGAATTTCACCCCTCCACTTT.

This clonotype was picked up many times. V is TRBV6-2 or TRBV6-3 and J is TRBJ2-1; TRBD1 matches 9 bases. The CDR3 runs to 13 residues. Per the germline V gene, CDR1 is MNHEY and CDR2 is SVGEGT. With V trimmed by 6 bases and J by 7 bases, 4 bases remained unmatched. CDR3 coding DNA: TGTGCCAGCAGCTGGACAGGGGCAAATGAGCAGTTCTTC. Its protein product is CASSWTGANEQFF.

This clonotype has more than one count but fewer than ten. The chain recombines TRBV3-1 with TRBJ2-7, with TRBD2 matching 14 bases. The CDR3 contains 13 residues. CDR1 is LGHDT, CDR2 YNNKEL, per germline (reference sequence). Unmatched junction bases numbered 4, after V lost 6 bases and J lost 9 bases. The CDR3 region is CASSPGLAGVQYF. In DNA, the CDR3 is TGTGCCAGCAGTCCGGGACTAGCGGGAGTGCAGTACTTC.

This clonotype was detected many times. The chain carries TRBV15 and TRBJ2-7; tentatively, D is TRBD2 (5 bases). The germline V and J ends were trimmed by 6 bases and 12 bases, with 21 bases remaining between them. CDR3 length: 13 residues. Per germline, CDR1 LNHNV and CDR2 YYDKDF (reference sequence). The CDR3 DNA reads TGTGCCACCAGGTTGAGCGGCACTACCTCGAGGTACTTC. Residues: CATRLSGTTSRYF. Full variable domain (rest looked up from reference TRBV15 and TRBJ2-7): DAMVIQNPRYQVTQFGKPVTLSCSQTLNHNVMYWYQQKSSQAPKLLFHYYDKDFNNEADTPDNFQSRRPNTSFCFLDIRSPGLGDTAMYLCATRLSGTTSRYFGPGTRLTVT.

In this sample, this clonotype turned up many times. V gene TRBV6-2 or TRBV6-3 combines with J gene TRBJ2-2, with 7 bases matching TRBD1. V trimming: 2 bases; J trimming: 3 bases; junction bases outside the gene matches: 6. Germline loops: CDR1 MNHEY, CDR2 SVGEGT. The CDR3 contains 16 residues. The CDR3 here is CASSYPGQTDTGELFF. The CDR3 DNA sequence: TGTGCCAGCAGTTACCCGGGACAGACAGACACCGGGGAGCTGTTTTTT.

The chain has TRBV5-6 and TRBJ1-4; maybe TRBD1 (5 bases). The CDR3 is made up of 15 amino acids. The germline gives CDR1 SGHDT, CDR2 YYEEEE. The V end lost 1 base, the J end lost 8 bases, and 15 bases lay between the germline ends. The CDR3 region is CASSLYGAGREKLFF. As DNA, the CDR3 is TGTGCCAGCAGCTTGTATGGGGCGGGACGCGAAAAACTGTTTTTT. Full variable domain (rest looked up from reference TRBV5-6 and TRBJ1-4): DAGVTQSPTHLIKTRGQQVTLRCSPKSGHDTVSWYQQALGQGPQFIFQYYEEEERQRGNFPDRFSGHQFPNYSSELNVNALLLGDSALYLCASSLYGAGREKLFFGSGTQLSVL.

This clonotype was seen repeatedly, ten times or more. The chain recombines TRBV28 with TRBJ2-7; D gene uncertain. The germline V gene has CDR1 MDHEN and CDR2 SYDVKM. Between the trimmed V and J ends, which lost 10 bases and 0 bases, there was a span of 16 bases. The CDR3 contains 14 residues. DNA of the CDR3: TGTGCCACTAATGGGCAGGCCATCTCCTACGAGCAGTACTTC. Its translation: CATNGQAISYEQYF.

This chain links TRBV10-3 with TRBJ1-3, with D unclear. V lost 7 bases to trimming and J lost 0 bases, with 13 bases between them. Per the germline V gene, CDR1 is ENHRY and CDR2 is SYGVKD. CDR3 length: 15 amino acids. In nucleotides, the CDR3 is TGTGCCATCAAACGCATGCGAGGCTCTGGAAACACCATATATTTT. Translated, it gives CAIKRMRGSGNTIYF.

This clonotype came up many times. V gene TRBV30 combines with J gene TRBJ1-2; D is unclear. The CDR3 is made up of 14 amino acids. Between the trimmed V and J ends, which lost 4 bases and 5 bases, there was a span of 17 bases. Germline V gene data show CDR1 as GTSNPN and CDR2 as SVGIG (reference sequence). The CDR3 coding sequence is TGTGCCTGGATCTCATCCGGGATCTTTTATGGCTACACCTTC. This encodes CAWISSGIFYGYTF.

The chain combines TRBV18 with TRBJ1-1; D is perhaps TRBD1 (5 bases). Per germline, CDR1 KGHSH and CDR2 LQKENI. The CDR3 runs to 15 residues. V was shortened by 3 bases and J by 2 bases, with 13 bases between the two germline ends. Written as DNA, the CDR3 is TGTGCCAGCTCACCCCTCGGGGGTCCAAACACTGAAGCTTTCTTT. This encodes CASSPLGGPNTEAFF.

The rearrangement uses TRBV7-2 and TRBJ1-1; no reliable D call. Trimming removed 1 base from V and 2 bases from J, with 8 bases in between. The length of the CDR3 is 14 residues. Per the germline V gene, CDR1 is SGHTA and CDR2 is FQGNSA. The CDR3 DNA follows: TGTGCCAGCAGCTTAGGGGTGGCAAACACTGAAGCTTTCTTT. Translated: CASSLGVANTEAFF. The whole variable domain, remainder taken from reference TRBV7-2 and TRBJ1-1, is GAGVSQSPSNKVTEKGKDVELRCDPISGHTALYWYRQSLGQGLEFLIYFQGNSAPDKSGLPSDRFSAERTGGSVSTLTIQRTQQEDSAVYLCASSLGVANTEAFFGQGTRLTVV.

This clonotype came up a few times. J is TRBJ2-7 and V is TRBV18; TRBD2 is a possible D gene (5 bases). Germline V CDR1 and CDR2: KGHSH, LQKENI. V was clipped by 4 bases and J by 2 bases, with 15 bases between them. There are 15 residues in the CDR3. The CDR3 protein is CASSLMEEPTYEQYF. In DNA form, the CDR3 reads TGTGCCAGCTCACTAATGGAGGAGCCTACCTACGAGCAGTACTTC.

V and J are TRBV29-1 and TRBJ1-2; 9 nucleotides agree with TRBD1. Germline V gene sequence: CDR1 SQVTM, CDR2 ANQGSEA. Trimming took 5 bases from V and 7 from J; bases not matched to a gene: 5. CDR3 size: 12 residues. CDR3 protein: CSVWDRVSGYTF. In nucleotides, the CDR3 is TGCAGCGTTTGGGACAGGGTTTCTGGCTACACCTTC. Supplemented by reference TRBV29-1 and TRBJ1-2, the full variable domain reads SAVISQKPSRDICQRGTSLTIQCQVDSQVTMMFWYRQQPGQSLTLIATANQGSEATYESGFVIDKFPISRPNLTFSTLTVSNMSPEDSSIYLCSVWDRVSGYTFGSGTRLTVV.

This clonotype was detected many times. J is TRBJ2-3 and V is TRBV28, with 14 bases fitting TRBD2. With 5 bases clipped from V and 5 bases from J, the junction kept 6 bases outside the gene matches. The germline V gene has CDR1 MDHEN and CDR2 SYDVKM. CDR3 length: 16 amino acids. The CDR3 is CASSPAGTSGRDTQYF. The CDR3 nucleotides are TGTGCCAGCAGTCCAGCCGGGACTAGCGGGAGAGATACGCAGTATTTT.